The 14 T cell receptor beta chains in this list originate from one sample, sequenced in a study of cytomegalovirus exposure and HLA in healthy donors. In the PCR, 60 Vbeta and 13 Jbeta primers were used. Generated by immunoSEQ multiplex PCR, the TCRdb table keeps only in-frame clones and is missing some. The sample gives around 90,000 clones, roughly 85% of which show up once; about 7.7% is in the top ten. The specimen sequenced was PBMCs. The receptors were sampled from a man in his forties in good health and CMV-seropositive.

This rearrangement joins TRBV5-1 to TRBJ2-7; 7 bases fit TRBD1. The length of the CDR3 is 14 residues. Looked up from germline, CDR1 is SGHRS and CDR2 is YFSETQ. V lost 2 bases, J lost 2 bases, and 4 bases stayed unmatched. CDR3 sequence: CASSLDRAPYEQYF. As DNA, the CDR3 is TGCGCCAGCAGCTTAGACAGGGCCCCCTACGAGCAGTACTTC. Variable domain in full (rest from reference TRBV5-1 and TRBJ2-7): KAGVTQTPRYLIKTRGQQVTLSCSPISGHRSVSWYQQTPGQGLQFLFEYFSETQRNKGNFPGRFSGRQFSNSRSEMNVSTLELGDSALYLCASSLDRAPYEQYFGPGTRLTVT.

The chain links TRBV27 to TRBJ2-7; 7 bases map to TRBD1. Germline V gene lookup returns CDR1 MNHEY and CDR2 SMNVEV (reference sequence). The CDR3 is 14 residues long. The V segment lost 1 base and the J segment 6 bases; nucleotides outside the gene matches: 6. The CDR3 loop reads CASSLYGTALEQYF. The DNA of the CDR3 is TGTGCCAGCAGTTTATATGGGACAGCCCTCGAGCAGTACTTC.

This chain connects TRBV28 to TRBJ2-5; the match to TRBD1 covers 7 bases. In germline, CDR1 is MDHEN, CDR2 SYDVKM. Trimming at V came to 6 bases and at J to 4 bases, leaving 8 bases not matched to a gene. The CDR3 totals 14 residues. CDR3 nucleotides: TGTGCCAGCAGAACAACAGGGGTTGGAGAGACCCAGTACTTC. Translated, it gives CASRTTGVGETQYF. Full variable domain (missing parts from reference TRBV28 and TRBJ2-5): DVKVTQSSRYLVKRTGEKVFLECVQDMDHENMFWYRQDPGLGLRLIYFSYDVKMKEKGDIPEGYSVSREKKERFSLILESASTNQTSMYLCASRTTGVGETQYFGPGTRLLVL.

The CDR3: CASSLLSGRGAEQYF. The CDR3 nucleotides are TGTGCCAGCAGCTTACTTAGCGGCCGAGGGGCCGAGCAGTACTTC. The V and J genes are TRBV7-9 and TRBJ2-7; maybe TRBD2 (6 bases). The CDR3 spans 15 residues. V lost 2 bases and J 6 bases, leaving 17 bases between the germline ends. Per the germline V gene, CDR1 is SEHNR and CDR2 is FQNEAQ (reference sequence). The full variable domain, with the rest looked up from reference TRBV7-9 and TRBJ2-7, is DTGVSQNPRHKITKRGQNVTFRCDPISEHNRLYWYRQTLGQGPEFLTYFQNEAQLEKSRLLSDRFSAERPKGSFSTLEIQRTEQGDSAMYLCASSLLSGRGAEQYFGPGTRLTVT.

The chain recombines TRBV29-1 with TRBJ2-2, with D unclear. This CDR3 region has 12 residues. V gave up 5 bases and J gave up 1 base, with 5 bases separating them. The germline V gene encodes CDR1 SQVTM and CDR2 ANQGSEA. The CDR3 reads CSVLRNTGELFF. The CDR3 DNA reads TGCAGCGTTCTCCGGAACACCGGGGAGCTGTTTTTT.

The V gene is TRBV28, the J gene TRBJ1-1, with D tentatively TRBD1 (6 bases). This CDR3 comprises 14 residues. V was trimmed by 0 bases and J by 4 bases, leaving 9 bases between them. Germline CDR1 and CDR2: MDHEN and SYDVKM. CDR3 bases: TGTGCCAGCAGTTTATGGGGGGGGGCCACTGAAGCTTTCTTT. Amino acids: CASSLWGGATEAFF.

This rearrangement joins TRBV9 to TRBJ2-5; TRBD2 matches 7 bases. After removal of 4 bases from V and 1 base from J, the junction contained 7 bases not matched to a gene. Per the germline V gene, CDR1 is SGDLS and CDR2 is YYNGEE. CDR3 length: 15 amino acids. The CDR3 region is CASSLGGSTQETQYF. The CDR3 DNA reads as TGTGCCAGCAGCCTCGGGGGGTCAACCCAAGAGACCCAGTACTTC.

The chain is built from TRBV4-1 and TRBJ2-7, with D tentatively TRBD2 (6 bases). V was pared by 1 base and J by 3 bases, with 13 bases between. Germline lookup yields CDR1 MGHRA and CDR2 YSYEKL. The CDR3 extends over 15 amino acids. The CDR3 spells CASSQGQGGFYEQYF. The CDR3 region has the DNA TGCGCCAGCAGCCAAGGCCAGGGAGGCTTCTACGAGCAGTACTTC.

This rearrangement joins TRBV4-1 to TRBJ2-7; TRBD1 matches at 9 bases. The CDR3 totals 17 residues. V lost 1 base and J lost 4; bases outside the gene matches: 11. In germline, CDR1 is MGHRA, CDR2 YSYEKL. In nucleotides, the CDR3 is TGCGCCAGCAGCCAAGGCGTACTGAGACAGGGGGAATACGAGCAGTACTTC. Translation: CASSQGVLRQGEYEQYF.

V is TRBV11-3 and J is TRBJ2-7, with D hard to call. V lost 8 bases and J 3 bases, leaving 17 bases between the germline ends. Germline assignment: CDR1 SGHNT and CDR2 YENEEA. This CDR3 is built from 14 residues. CDR3 DNA: TGTGCCAGCCAAAATAGCCAAAACGACTACGAGCAGTACTTC. Its protein is CASQNSQNDYEQYF. The full variable domain, its missing parts supplied by reference TRBV11-3 and TRBJ2-7, is EAGVVQSPRYKIIEKKQPVAFWCNPISGHNTLYWYLQNLGQGPELLIRYENEEAVDDSQLPKDRFSAERLKGVDSTLKIQPAELGDSAVYLCASQNSQNDYEQYFGPGTRLTVT.

The V call is TRBV27, the J call TRBJ1-4; unclear D gene. The germline V gene encodes CDR1 MNHEY and CDR2 SMNVEV (reference sequence). This CDR3 region has 14 residues. V lost 7 bases, J lost 7 bases, and 16 bases lay in between. CDR3 loop: CASTGPGEGEKLFF. In nucleotides, the CDR3 is TGTGCCAGCACTGGACCGGGAGAGGGTGAAAAACTGTTTTTT.

CDR3 nucleotide sequence: TGCGCCAGCAGCCTGAGACAGGGTGGGAACACTGAAGCTTTCTTT. Translating gives CASSLRQGGNTEAFF. The V gene is TRBV5-1, the J gene TRBJ1-1; 7 bases fit TRBD1. J lost 1 base, V lost 4 bases, and 7 bases had no gene match. The CDR3 extends over 15 amino acids. Germline CDR1 and CDR2: SGHRS and YFSETQ.

In this sample, this clone turned up once. J is TRBJ2-1 and V is TRBV6-1; D may be TRBD2 (6 bases). V was pared by 8 bases and J by 0 bases, with 11 bases between. The germline V gene encodes CDR1 MNHNS and CDR2 SASEGT. The CDR3 runs 14 residues. The CDR3 DNA follows: TGTGCCAGCGCGGGACTCCGCTCCTACAATGAGCAGTTCTTC. Translated: CASAGLRSYNEQFF.

As DNA, the CDR3 is TGCGCCAGCAGCCGGACTAGCGGGAGTTACGAGCAGTACTTC. Residues: CASSRTSGSYEQYF. This sequence joins TRBV4-1 and TRBJ2-7; 13 bases are a match to TRBD2. This CDR3 has 14 residues. The J segment lost 4 bases and the V segment lost 4 bases, leaving 1 base of the junction unmatched. CDR1 is MGHRA, CDR2 YSYEKL, per germline.